These 32 T cell receptor beta chains were all obtained from the same sample, sequenced in a study of blood T cell repertoires in COVID-19. Clones were sequenced by immunoSEQ multiplex PCR, and TCRdb holds only the in-frame ones, with some missing. The sample consists of 150,000 to 200,000 clones, 84% of them appearing once. Sequences were obtained from peripheral blood. These receptors were obtained from a woman aged 65 to 85 with COVID-19, enrolled during active disease.

This clone was seen just once. This chain links TRBV15 with TRBJ2-7; D unresolved. Germline V gene lookup returns CDR1 LNHNV and CDR2 YYDKDF (reference sequence). The CDR3 spans 15 residues. Trimming pared 0 bases from V and 1 base from J, leaving 10 bases between. The CDR3 region has the DNA TGTGCCACCAGCAGAGATAGACACCCATCCTACGAGCAGTACGTC. This encodes CATSRDRHPSYEQYV.

The chain couples TRBV19 to TRBJ2-3; 8 bases fit TRBD1. The V and J ends lost 10 bases and 4 bases, in that order; junction bases with no gene match: 7. Per germline, CDR1 LNHDA and CDR2 SQIVND (reference sequence). The CDR3 runs 13 residues. The CDR3 DNA reads as TGTGCCACGACAGGGGATTATGCAGATACGCAGTATTTT. Translating gives CATTGDYADTQYF.

The chain links TRBV2 to TRBJ2-7; 7 bases are a match to TRBD2. The CDR3 is 14 amino acids. J was trimmed by 1 base and V by 4 bases; bases with no gene match: 4. Per the germline V gene, CDR1 is SNHLY and CDR2 is FYNNEI. As DNA, the CDR3 is TGTGCCAGCAGTGGGACTAGTTTGTCCTACGAGCAGTACGTC. Translating it yields CASSGTSLSYEQYV.

This clone came up once. The V and J genes are TRBV6-5 and TRBJ2-7, with 8 bases lining up with TRBD1. CDR3 length: 15 residues. Germline V CDR1 and CDR2: MNHEY, SVGAGI. Losses at the gene ends were 6 bases for V and 1 base for J; bases not matched to a gene: 8. CDR3 sequence (DNA): TGTGCCAGCAGCAACCCGGGACAGGTGTCCTACGAGCAGTACTTC. Translated, it gives CASSNPGQVSYEQYF.

The rearrangement links TRBV6-1 to TRBJ2-5; 7 nucleotides line up with TRBD2. CDR1 MNHNS and CDR2 SASEGT come from the germline V gene. This CDR3 comprises 14 residues. The V and J ends lost 1 base and 3 bases, in that order; junction bases with no gene match: 2. CDR3 loop: CASSEGGLKETQYF. CDR3 DNA sequence: TGTGCCAGCAGTGAAGGGGGACTAAAAGAGACCCAGTACTTC.

CDR3 nucleotides: TGCGCCAGCAGTCACCGGGACAGGGGCTTCGGCGAGCAGTACTTC. Translating gives CASSHRDRGFGEQYF. The rearrangement uses TRBV23-1 and TRBJ2-7, with TRBD1 matching over 10 bases. TRBV23-1 is labeled an ORF, and its function is uncertain. V lost 3 bases and J lost 6; bases outside the gene matches: 8. The CDR3 totals 15 residues.

This chain links TRBV6-5 with TRBJ2-4, with D perhaps TRBD2 (6 bases). The CDR3 has 15 amino acids. CDR1 MNHEY and CDR2 SVGAGI come from the germline V gene. Trimming removed 5 bases at V and 0 bases at J, with 11 bases between. CDR3 DNA: TGTGCCAGCAGTACCGGGAGCCTAGCCAAAAACATTCAGTACTTC. Amino acid sequence: CASSTGSLAKNIQYF.

This chain connects TRBV7-8 to TRBJ2-1; 9 positions agree with TRBD1. Trimming removed 1 base from V and 7 bases from J; junction bases left unmatched: 11. Germline loops: CDR1 SGHVS, CDR2 FQNEAQ. This CDR3 region has 17 residues. The CDR3 loop is CASSLVAGTGFRNEQFF. For the CDR3, the DNA is TGTGCCAGCAGCTTAGTAGCCGGGACAGGGTTCAGGAATGAGCAGTTCTTC.

This clone was seen a single time. The V gene is TRBV7-2, the J gene TRBJ1-2; D is perhaps TRBD1 (6 bases). Germline loops: CDR1 SGHTA, CDR2 FQGNSA. The CDR3 has 13 amino acids. Trimming left V 7 bases short and J 7 bases short, with 16 bases between. The CDR3 nucleotides are TGTGCCAGCACTCTTCAGGGGACTACTGGCTACACCTTC. It translates to CASTLQGTTGYTF.

The chain uses TRBV5-4 and TRBJ2-5; TRBD2 aligns across 7 bases. The ends lost 6 bases at V and 5 bases at J; junction bases unmatched: 7. Germline assignment: CDR1 SGHNT and CDR2 YYREEE (reference sequence). The CDR3 consists of 13 residues. The CDR3 nucleotides read TGTGCCAGCACTCGAAGCGGGGCGGAGACCCAGTACTTC. Protein: CASTRSGAETQYF.

The gene calls are TRBV28 and TRBJ2-1, with 11 bases identical to TRBD2. The V and J ends lost 2 bases and 7 bases, in that order; junction bases with no gene match: 4. Germline-derived CDR1 and CDR2 are MDHEN and SYDVKM. CDR3 size: 15 residues. CDR3 nucleotides: TGTGCCAGCAGTTTAGTACTAGCGGGGGAAAATGAGCAGTTCTTC. Its protein product is CASSLVLAGENEQFF.

The genes are TRBV7-9 and TRBJ2-7, with D possibly TRBD2 on 5 matching bases. The ends were cut back, 5 bases at V and 5 bases at J, with 25 bases in the middle. The CDR3 totals 17 residues. The germline V gene encodes CDR1 SEHNR and CDR2 FQNEAQ (reference sequence). The CDR3 DNA reads TGTGCCAGCAGCGATAGGGTAGTTTGGGAGAACTACCACGAGCAGTACTTC. Translation: CASSDRVVWENYHEQYF.

The rearrangement links TRBV27 to TRBJ2-7; 13 bases align to TRBD2. The CDR3 contains 17 residues. CDR1 MNHEY and CDR2 SMNVEV come from the germline V gene (reference sequence). V was clipped by 5 bases and J by 1 base; unmatched bases: 8. CDR3 loop: CASSPRTSGRSSYEQYF. The CDR3 nucleotides read TGTGCCAGCAGTCCCAGGACTAGCGGGAGATCTTCCTACGAGCAGTACTTC.

The chain joins TRBV7-8 to TRBJ1-1, with TRBD1 matching 10 bases. The CDR3 has 13 amino acids. The germline V gene encodes CDR1 SGHVS and CDR2 FQNEAQ. V lost 5 bases, J lost 7 bases, and 4 bases stayed unmatched. CDR3 sequence: CASSRDRGFEAFF. The CDR3 nucleotides are TGTGCCAGCAGCCGGGACAGGGGTTTTGAAGCTTTCTTT.

The CDR3 DNA is TGTGCCAGCAGCATACGGGATACTAGCGAGCAGTTCTTC. Amino acid sequence: CASSIRDTSEQFF. This chain links TRBV7-6 with TRBJ2-1; a possible D gene is TRBD2 (6 bases). Germline lookup yields CDR1 SGHVS and CDR2 FNYEAQ. The V end lost 5 bases, the J end lost 10 bases, and 15 bases lay between the germline ends. This CDR3 region has 13 residues.

V usage is TRBV5-6 and J usage is TRBJ2-3; tentative D call: TRBD1 (5 bases). Germline-derived CDR1 and CDR2 are SGHDT and YYEEEE. Between the trimmed V and J ends, which lost 3 bases and 1 base, there was a span of 12 bases. The CDR3 extends over 15 amino acids. For the CDR3, the DNA is TGTGCCAGCAGCTATCAGGGATTGGGCACAGATACGCAGTATTTT. Translated: CASSYQGLGTDTQYF.

The J gene is TRBJ2-7, the V gene TRBV20-1; the D is unclear. V lost 6 bases and J lost 4, with 10 bases in between. CDR3 length: 11 amino acids. Germline CDR1 DFQATT, CDR2 SNEGSKA (reference sequence). The DNA for the CDR3 is TGCAGTGCCACCCCGGTTTACGAGCAGTACTTC. The encoded protein is CSATPVYEQYF.

This clone has more than one count but fewer than ten. The chain links TRBV6-5 to TRBJ1-6, with D perhaps matching TRBD1 (6 bases). This CDR3 is built from 13 residues. V was cut by 8 bases and J by 7 bases, with 12 bases left in between. Germline CDR1 MNHEY, CDR2 SVGAGI. CDR3 nucleotides: TGTGCCAGCGGGGGCCTGAAAAATTCACCCCTCCACTTT. Its translation is CASGGLKNSPLHF.

The V gene is TRBV29-1, the J gene TRBJ1-4; possible D gene TRBD1, 5 bases. CDR1 is SQVTM, CDR2 ANQGSEA, per germline. The CDR3 consists of 15 residues. Trimming took 5 bases from V and 0 from J, leaving 13 bases between them. CDR3 region: CSVLRGGPTNEKLFF. CDR3 bases: TGCAGCGTTCTCCGGGGGGGACCAACTAATGAAAAACTGTTTTTT. The variable domain in full, completed from reference TRBV29-1 and TRBJ1-4, reads SAVISQKPSRDICQRGTSLTIQCQVDSQVTMMFWYRQQPGQSLTLIATANQGSEATYESGFVIDKFPISRPNLTFSTLTVSNMSPEDSSIYLCSVLRGGPTNEKLFFGSGTQLSVL.

The V and J genes are TRBV29-1 and TRBJ2-1, with a possible D match to TRBD1 (5 bases). The CDR3 runs to 10 residues. CDR1 and CDR2 from the germline V gene are SQVTM and ANQGSEA. Trimming shortened V by 6 bases and J by 5 bases, and 5 bases separated the two germline ends. In DNA, the CDR3 is TGCAGCGTCAGGGACAATGAGCAGTTCTTC. Translation: CSVRDNEQFF.

This rearrangement joins TRBV5-1 to TRBJ2-2; no firm D call. Per germline, CDR1 SGHRS and CDR2 YFSETQ. The CDR3 length is 17 residues. V was shortened by 2 bases and J by 2 bases, with 16 bases between the two germline ends. CDR3 DNA: TGCGCCAGCAGCTTCGCTCCGTACAGTGCCAACACCGGGGAGCTGTTTTTT. Translated, it gives CASSFAPYSANTGELFF.

J is TRBJ2-2 and V is TRBV5-1; possibly TRBD2 for D (5 bases). The V gene lost 3 bases and the J gene lost 0 bases, with 12 bases spanning the gap. The germline V gene has CDR1 SGHRS and CDR2 YFSETQ. CDR3 length: 16 amino acids. CDR3 residues: CASSSGSRSNTGELFF. The CDR3 bases are TGCGCCAGCAGCTCGGGGTCGCGATCGAACACCGGGGAGCTGTTTTTT. The whole variable domain, remainder taken from reference TRBV5-1 and TRBJ2-2, is KAGVTQTPRYLIKTRGQQVTLSCSPISGHRSVSWYQQTPGQGLQFLFEYFSETQRNKGNFPGRFSGRQFSNSRSEMNVSTLELGDSALYLCASSSGSRSNTGELFFGEGSRLTVL.

The chain has TRBV28 and TRBJ2-1, with TRBD1 matching 10 bases. CDR1 MDHEN and CDR2 SYDVKM come from the germline V gene. After removal of 3 bases from V and 12 bases from J, the junction contained 11 bases not matched to a gene. The CDR3 length is 15 residues. This CDR3 is CASSFPRDRGQGQFF. CDR3 bases: TGTGCCAGCAGTTTCCCCAGAGACAGGGGGCAAGGGCAGTTCTTC.

This chain joins TRBV14 and TRBJ2-3; D is possibly TRBD2 (6 bases). The CDR3 is 15 amino acids. V was cut by 0 bases and J by 6 bases, with 13 bases left in between. Germline CDR1 is SGHDN and CDR2 is FVKESK. The CDR3 reads CASSQDAGSSDTQYF. CDR3 coding DNA: TGTGCCAGCAGCCAAGATGCGGGGTCATCCGATACGCAGTATTTT.

The chain recombines TRBV3-1 (or the pseudogene TRBV3-2) with TRBJ1-4; D gene unclear. The CDR3 contains 17 residues. V was pared by 4 bases and J by 7 bases, with 22 bases between. Germline V CDR1 and CDR2: LGHDT, YNNKEL (reference sequence). The CDR3 nucleotides are TGTGCCAGCAGCCCCCTCGCGGGTCGAGGCATGGGTGAAAAACTGTTTTTT. As protein: CASSPLAGRGMGEKLFF.

CDR3: CASSLDGTGGNQPQHF. The CDR3 bases are TGCGCCAGCAGCTTGGATGGGACAGGGGGTAATCAGCCCCAGCATTTT. The rearrangement links TRBV5-1 to TRBJ1-5, with 11 nucleotides matching TRBD1. Germline-derived CDR1 and CDR2 are SGHRS and YFSETQ. This CDR3 has 16 residues. The trim removed 0 bases at V and 4 bases at J, leaving 3 bases unmatched.

This chain links TRBV5-5 with TRBJ1-1; no definite D call. The V gene lost 0 bases and the J gene lost 3 bases, with 3 bases spanning the gap. Per the germline V gene, CDR1 is SGHKS and CDR2 is YYEKEE (reference sequence). The CDR3 has 12 amino acids. The CDR3 protein is CASSLADTEAFF. The CDR3 region has the DNA TGTGCCAGCAGCTTGGCCGACACTGAAGCTTTCTTT.

J is TRBJ2-2 and V is TRBV19; 11 nucleotides match TRBD2. Trimming cost V 5 bases and J 0 bases; bases outside gene matches: 14. The CDR3 spans 20 residues. Germline CDR1 LNHDA, CDR2 SQIVND (reference sequence). The CDR3 nucleotides read TGTGCCAGTAGTCCCTTTCCCGGGACTAGCGGAGATACGAACACCGGGGAGCTGTTTTTT. Translation gives CASSPFPGTSGDTNTGELFF.

The chain joins TRBV19 to TRBJ1-2; no clear D gene. CDR3 length: 15 residues. V was cut by 8 bases and J by 7 bases, with 23 bases left in between. CDR1 LNHDA and CDR2 SQIVND come from the germline V gene (reference sequence). The CDR3 region has the DNA TGTGCCAGTGTAAGCATCGAGGGTGGCGGCCGTGGCTACACCTTC. This encodes CASVSIEGGGRGYTF.

A remark on this clone: The same CDR3 can be traced to other DNA sequences in this sample. V gene TRBV27 combines with J gene TRBJ1-1; perhaps TRBD1 as D (6 bases). Trimming pared 0 bases from V and 1 base from J, leaving 9 bases between. CDR1 MNHEY and CDR2 SMNVEV come from the germline V gene (reference sequence). This CDR3 contains 15 residues. The CDR3 DNA follows: TGTGCCAGCAGTTTATCTGGGGGCGCGAACACTGAAGCTTTCTTT. It is translated as CASSLSGGANTEAFF.

This chain connects TRBV5-6 to TRBJ1-2, with a weak D call TRBD1 (5 bases). CDR1 is SGHDT and CDR2 is YYEEEE in the germline V gene. Trimming shortened V by 6 bases and J by 4 bases, and 19 bases separated the two germline ends. This CDR3 has 15 amino acids. This CDR3 reads CASTPKPGGIYGYTF. Here the CDR3 DNA reads TGTGCCAGCACTCCGAAACCCGGGGGAATCTATGGCTACACCTTC.

V is TRBV28 and J is TRBJ1-4, with D perhaps matching TRBD1 (6 bases). Germline V gene lookup returns CDR1 MDHEN and CDR2 SYDVKM. The V end lost 5 bases, the J end lost 7 bases, and 8 bases lay between the germline ends. The CDR3 extends over 12 amino acids. The CDR3 here is CASSLQGEKLFF. The CDR3 DNA reads as TGTGCCAGCAGTCTACAGGGTGAAAAACTGTTTTTT.